The 4 T cell receptor beta chains listed next were all sequenced from one sample in a study of blood T cell repertoires in COVID-19. TCRdb keeps only in-frame clones here, not all; method: immunoSEQ multiplex PCR. The sample contains hundreds of thousands of clones, roughly 80% of which appear only once. The sequenced sample was peripheral blood. These receptor sequences come from a man at least 80 years old with acute or convalescent COVID-19.

The chain couples TRBV20-1 to TRBJ2-1; weak D call: TRBD2 (6 bases). CDR1 and CDR2 (germline): DFQATT, SNEGSKA (reference sequence). CDR3 length equals 11 residues. Trimming removed 6 bases from V and 12 bases from J, with 15 bases in between. DNA for the CDR3: TGCAGTGCAATGGAGGGGATTGGGCAGTTCTTC. Its translation: CSAMEGIGQFF.

Only one count was recorded for this clone. This sample also contains other DNA sequences that code for the same CDR3. The CDR3 is CASSLGQSTDTQYF. Written as DNA, the CDR3 is TGCGCCAGCAGCCTAGGACAATCCACAGATACGCAGTATTTT. The V and J genes are TRBV5-1 and TRBJ2-3; D is possibly TRBD1 (5 bases). The germline V and J ends were trimmed by 4 bases and 2 bases, with 11 bases remaining between them. The CDR3 totals 14 residues. Germline V lookup: CDR1 SGHRS, CDR2 YFSETQ.

The chain is built from TRBV7-9 and TRBJ1-2, with TRBD1 matching over 9 bases. Germline V gene lookup returns CDR1 SEHNR and CDR2 FQNEAQ (reference sequence). The CDR3 is made up of 15 amino acids. The J segment lost 5 bases and the V segment lost 6 bases, leaving 10 bases of the junction unmatched. CDR3 nucleotides: TGTGCCAGCAGTCAGGACCGGGACAGGGCATATGGCTACACCTTC. It is translated as CASSQDRDRAYGYTF.

This clone was seen a handful of times. The CDR3 loop reads CASSRQGSYEQYF. CDR3 DNA: TGTGCCAGCAGCCGACAGGGCTCCTACGAGCAGTACTTC. The chain links TRBV7-3 to TRBJ2-7; 7 bases line up with TRBD1. This CDR3 has 13 residues. The ends lost 5 bases at V and 0 bases at J; junction bases unmatched: 1. Looked up from germline, CDR1 is SGHTA and CDR2 is FQGTGA.